The clone carrying this TCR beta chain occurred a few times. Its target is not known. cDNA molecules carried unique molecular identifiers, and template switching added a universal primer site. MiXCR, applied by TCRdb to the 5' RACE reads, yields one record per CDR3 protein. The sample lists around 290,000 distinct CDR3 sequences; roughly 9.8% were seen once. In every case, the donor was a healthy Caucasian. Per the germline V gene, CDR1 is MDHEN and CDR2 is SYDVKM. Deletions cut 10 bases from V and 8 bases from J, with 15 bases between. The CDR3 contains 12 residues. The sample originates from a study of identical twins. Findings of the study overall: Not following the same donors, the study drew its conclusions from cross-sectional statistical analysis. For out-of-frame beta sequences, excess twin sharing was weaker.

These data also featured in a second study, about yellow fever vaccine responses in identical twins.

This TCR was sampled from a woman under 30 in good health. The specimen was CD8+ T cells sorted from blood. This chain joins TRBV28 and TRBJ2-4, with D unclear. DNA for the CDR3: TGTGCCACTCGGACGGCTATGGACATTCAGTACTTC. This gives the protein CATRTAMDIQYF.